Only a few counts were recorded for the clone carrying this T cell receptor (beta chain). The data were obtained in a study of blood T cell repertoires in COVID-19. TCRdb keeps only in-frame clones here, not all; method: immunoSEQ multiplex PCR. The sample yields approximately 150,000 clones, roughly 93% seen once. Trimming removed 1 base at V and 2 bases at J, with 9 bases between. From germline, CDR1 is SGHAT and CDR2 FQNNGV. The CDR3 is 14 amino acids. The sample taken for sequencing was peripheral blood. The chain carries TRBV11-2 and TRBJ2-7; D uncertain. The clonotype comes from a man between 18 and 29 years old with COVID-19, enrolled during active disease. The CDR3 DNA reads TGTGCCAGCAGCTTAGGAGGCACCACCTACGAGCAGTACTTC. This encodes CASSLGGTTYEQYF.